Listed here are 27 T cell receptor beta chains from one sample, sequenced in a study of blood T cells in healthy people across ages. With a J-beta primer mix and a sample-barcoded 5' primer, a second PCR ran about 6 to 11 cycles. TCRdb re-derived calls from the 5' RACE reads in MiXCR, one entry per CDR3 protein. The data hold some 1,500,000 distinct CDR3 sequences, with approximately 43% observed a single time. The specimen sequenced was blood. These TCRs come from a woman between 18 and 29 years old in good health.

This chain joins TRBV20-1 and TRBJ2-1, with 7 bases identical to TRBD2. The V segment lost 6 bases and the J segment 3 bases; nucleotides outside the gene matches: 2. The CDR3 has 12 amino acids. CDR1 DFQATT and CDR2 SNEGSKA come from the germline V gene (reference sequence). The CDR3 loop is CSAQRDYNEQFF. CDR3 nucleotides: TGCAGTGCCCAGCGGGACTACAATGAGCAGTTCTTC.

A few counts support this clonotype. The chain is built from TRBV7-9 and TRBJ1-1, with D unresolved. Germline CDR1 is SEHNR and CDR2 is FQNEAQ (reference sequence). Trimming shortened V by 5 bases and J by 6 bases, and 13 bases separated the two germline ends. CDR3 length equals 13 residues. The CDR3 spells CASSDLWGSEAFF. The CDR3 nucleotides read TGTGCCAGCAGCGACCTCTGGGGATCTGAAGCTTTCTTT.

V gene TRBV29-1 combines with J gene TRBJ1-4; D is ambiguous. The V gene's germline CDR1 is SQVTM and CDR2 ANQGSEA. The V and J ends lost 6 bases and 8 bases respectively, with 16 bases between them. The length of the CDR3 is 13 residues. CDR3 amino acids: CSVVLGSGEKLFF. The DNA of the CDR3 is TGCAGCGTCGTGTTGGGTTCGGGAGAAAAACTGTTTTTT. The full variable domain, completed using reference TRBV29-1 and TRBJ1-4, is SAVISQKPSRDICQRGTSLTIQCQVDSQVTMMFWYRQQPGQSLTLIATANQGSEATYESGFVIDKFPISRPNLTFSTLTVSNMSPEDSSIYLCSVVLGSGEKLFFGSGTQLSVL.

The genes are TRBV5-4 and TRBJ1-2, with D uncertain. Germline values: CDR1 SGHNT, CDR2 YYREEE (reference sequence). V lost 4 bases to trimming and J lost 9 bases, with 13 bases between them. This CDR3 comprises 12 residues. CDR3 protein: CASSAGGDRYTF. For the CDR3, the DNA is TGTGCCAGCAGCGCGGGTGGGGATCGCTACACCTTC.

This clonotype came up a few times. The genes are TRBV7-2 and TRBJ1-5; D is uncertain. The ends were cut back, 1 base at V and 6 bases at J, with 10 bases in the middle. CDR1 is SGHTA and CDR2 is FQGNSA in the germline V gene. The length of the CDR3 is 14 residues. The DNA for the CDR3 is TGTGCCAGCAGCTTAGGGCCCCTAAGTCAGCCCCAGCATTTT. Residues: CASSLGPLSQPQHF.

This chain links TRBV20-1 with TRBJ2-7, with D possibly matching TRBD1 (7 bases). Germline-derived CDR1 and CDR2 are DFQATT and SNEGSKA (reference sequence). Deletions cut 3 bases from V and 4 bases from J, with 16 bases between. This CDR3 has 14 amino acids. The CDR3 sequence: CSAREGAAHYEQYF. Written as DNA, the CDR3 is TGCAGTGCTAGGGAGGGGGCGGCCCATTACGAGCAGTACTTC.

This clonotype was found many times. The rearrangement joins TRBV6-5 to TRBJ1-2; D is perhaps TRBD1 (5 bases). The CDR3 is made up of 11 amino acids. CDR1 MNHEY and CDR2 SVGAGI come from the germline V gene. Trimming left V 2 bases short and J 7 bases short, with 5 bases between. The CDR3 reads CASSYRGGYTF. The DNA of the CDR3 is TGTGCCAGCAGTTACAGGGGTGGCTACACCTTC.

This clonotype showed up just a few times. The chain employs TRBV29-1 and TRBJ1-1; 7 bases match TRBD1. The CDR3 is 11 amino acids. Germline assignment: CDR1 SQVTM and CDR2 ANQGSEA. J lost 4 bases, V lost 8 bases, and 4 bases had no gene match. CDR3 nucleotides: TGCAGCTATGACAGGGTCACTGAAGCTTTCTTT. Translated: CSYDRVTEAFF.

This clonotype occurred once. V is TRBV6-2 or TRBV6-3 and J is TRBJ2-5; maybe TRBD1 (6 bases). The V end was cut by 5 bases, the J end by 11 bases, with 12 bases between. CDR3 length: 11 residues. CDR1 is MNHEY and CDR2 is SVGEGT in the germline V gene. The DNA of the CDR3 is TGTGCCAGCAGTCTGGACAGCGTACAGTACTTC. Amino acids: CASSLDSVQYF.

The CDR3 nucleotides read TGCGCCAGCAGCCAAGCTGGGTTTGGAAAACGAGAGACCCAGTACTTC. It translates to CASSQAGFGKRETQYF. The J gene is TRBJ2-5, the V gene TRBV4-3; D is undetermined. Germline values: CDR1 LGHNA, CDR2 YSLEER. The CDR3 sequence is 16 residues long. Trimming removed 1 base at V and 4 bases at J, with 16 bases between.

The gene calls are TRBV3-1 and TRBJ2-7; TRBD1 aligns across 11 bases. V shed 9 bases and J 4 bases; nucleotides not matched to a gene: 11. The CDR3 contains 15 residues. Germline CDR1 LGHDT, CDR2 YNNKEL (reference sequence). The CDR3 sequence is CASSFARDRGYEQYF. The CDR3 coding sequence is TGTGCCAGTAGCTTCGCCCGGGACAGGGGGTACGAGCAGTACTTC.

In this sample, this clonotype turned up a few times. The chain employs TRBV4-1 and TRBJ2-7; a possible D gene is TRBD2 (5 bases). The CDR3 is 16 residues long. CDR1 MGHRA and CDR2 YSYEKL come from the germline V gene. Trimming pared 5 bases from V and 2 bases from J, leaving 19 bases between. Here the CDR3 reads CASSAREGPLPYEQYF. The DNA for the CDR3 is TGCGCCAGCAGCGCAAGAGAGGGCCCTTTACCCTACGAGCAGTACTTC.

The rearrangement uses TRBV20-1 and TRBJ1-2; D remains ambiguous. CDR3 size: 11 residues. Trimming removed 5 bases from V and 8 bases from J, with 12 bases in between. Germline values: CDR1 DFQATT, CDR2 SNEGSKA (reference sequence). The CDR3 sequence: CSAGLGPGYTF. CDR3 coding DNA: TGCAGTGCTGGACTCGGACCCGGCTACACCTTC.

The chain combines TRBV5-1 with TRBJ2-7; 9 nucleotides agree with TRBD1. The CDR3 is made up of 16 amino acids. V lost 0 bases, J lost 7 bases, and 11 bases stayed unmatched. Germline V gene data show CDR1 as SGHRS and CDR2 as YFSETQ. CDR3 sequence (DNA): TGCGCCAGCAGCTTGGGGTGGACAGGGGTTTCGAATGAGCAGTACTTC. This gives the protein CASSLGWTGVSNEQYF.

The rearrangement links TRBV10-3 to TRBJ2-1; 14 bases are shared with TRBD2. The end of the DNA is better explained by TRBJ2-7, so the J call may be wrong. The CDR3 is 16 amino acids. Per germline, CDR1 ENHRY and CDR2 SYGVKD. CDR3 nucleotide sequence: TGTGCCATCCCGACTAGCGGGAGGGCGTCCTACAATGAGCAGTACTTC. Translating gives CAIPTSGRASYNEQYF.

This sequence joins TRBV7-2 and TRBJ2-5; 7 bases align to TRBD1. The V gene's germline CDR1 is SGHTA and CDR2 FQGNSA. The junction had 8 bases not matched to a gene; V was cut back by 2 bases and J by 2 bases. The CDR3 has 16 residues. CDR3 residues: CASSLSGQILQETQYF. The CDR3 DNA is TGTGCCAGCAGCTTATCGGGACAGATCTTACAAGAGACCCAGTACTTC.

The CDR3 loop is CAWFRGPSSYNEQFF. CDR3 DNA sequence: TGTGCCTGGTTCCGGGGGCCGAGCTCCTACAATGAGCAGTTCTTC. The rearrangement uses TRBV30 and TRBJ2-1, with D possibly called TRBD1 or TRBD2 (6 bases each). V shed 5 bases and J shed 0 bases, with 14 bases lying between them. The germline CDR1 and CDR2 sequences are GTSNPN and SVGIG (reference sequence). The CDR3 length is 15 residues.

V is TRBV20-1 and J is TRBJ2-7; no reliable D call. Trimming stripped 8 bases from V and 4 bases from J, with 12 bases between. Germline values: CDR1 DFQATT, CDR2 SNEGSKA (reference sequence). The CDR3 runs to 11 residues. In DNA form, the CDR3 reads TGCAGTTCCAACACCTTTTACGAGCAGTACTTC. Encoded protein: CSSNTFYEQYF.

This clonotype appeared a few times. J is TRBJ2-7 and V is TRBV29-1, with 7 bases that match TRBD1. CDR3 length: 13 amino acids. Germline-derived CDR1 and CDR2 are SQVTM and ANQGSEA. The trim removed 7 bases at V and 2 bases at J, leaving 8 bases unmatched. The CDR3 reads CSAVTGLTYEQYF. As DNA, the CDR3 is TGCAGCGCAGTGACAGGGTTGACCTACGAGCAGTACTTC.

This clonotype appeared a few times. The CDR3 loop reads CASSFLSNYGYTF. The CDR3 nucleotides are TGTGCCAGCAGCTTTCTCAGTAACTATGGCTACACCTTC. The chain is built from TRBV7-2 and TRBJ1-2; no definite D call. The V gene lost 3 bases and the J gene lost 1 base, with 6 bases spanning the gap. The CDR3 has 13 amino acids. Germline V gene sequence: CDR1 SGHTA, CDR2 FQGNSA.

This chain links TRBV5-1 with TRBJ1-5; 7 nucleotides line up with TRBD1. The V segment lost 5 bases and the J segment 3 bases; nucleotides outside the gene matches: 8. The V gene's germline CDR1 is SGHRS and CDR2 YFSETQ. The CDR3 spans 15 residues. For the CDR3, the DNA is TGCGCCAGCAGACCTACGGGACAGCACAATCAGCCCCAGCATTTT. This sequence encodes CASRPTGQHNQPQHF. The full variable domain, completed using reference TRBV5-1 and TRBJ1-5, is KAGVTQTPRYLIKTRGQQVTLSCSPISGHRSVSWYQQTPGQGLQFLFEYFSETQRNKGNFPGRFSGRQFSNSRSEMNVSTLELGDSALYLCASRPTGQHNQPQHFGDGTRLSIL.

This clonotype has just a few counts. The chain links TRBV4-3 to TRBJ1-2, with D perhaps TRBD1 (6 bases). Trimming took 0 bases from V and 0 from J, leaving 11 bases between them. CDR3 size: 16 residues. The germline V gene encodes CDR1 LGHNA and CDR2 YSLEER. CDR3 protein: CASSQEQGSTNYGYTF. The CDR3 bases are TGCGCCAGCAGCCAAGAGCAGGGGTCCACTAACTATGGCTACACCTTC.

Turning to this clonotype: A single base separates this from a much larger clone, so it may be a read error. The chain has TRBV4-3 and TRBJ2-1, with D hard to call. Trimming removed 2 bases at V and 0 bases at J, with 11 bases between. Germline values: CDR1 LGHNA, CDR2 YSLEER. The CDR3 contains 16 residues. The CDR3 loop is CASSQYGSNSYNEQFF. The CDR3 DNA follows: TGCGCCAGCAGCCAATATGGGTCCAACTCCTACAATGAGCAGTTCTTC.

The chain carries TRBV7-9 and TRBJ1-1; possibly TRBD1 for D (6 bases). The CDR3 covers 15 residues. Germline CDR1 and CDR2: SEHNR and FQNEAQ (reference sequence). V gave up 5 bases and J gave up 0 bases, with 13 bases separating them. The CDR3 region has the DNA TGTGCCAGCAGCCCGGCGGACAGAGTGAACACTGAAGCTTTCTTT. Its protein is CASSPADRVNTEAFF.

V and J are TRBV7-9 and TRBJ2-5; possibly TRBD1 for D (6 bases). Matching the DNA end better, TRBJ2-1 makes the J call doubtful. CDR1 SEHNR and CDR2 FQNEAQ come from the germline V gene (reference sequence). The CDR3 has 14 residues. CDR3 DNA: TGTGCCAGCAGCTCCCTACAGGGTTTGGAGACCCAGTTCTTC. As protein: CASSSLQGLETQFF.

CDR3 in DNA: TGTGCCAGCAGTTCCACGATCATCCGGACTAGCATTGCCAATGAGCAGTTCTTC. It encodes CASSSTIIRTSIANEQFF. The chain links TRBV28 to TRBJ2-1; 8 nucleotides line up with TRBD2. The CDR3 extends over 18 amino acids. The trim removed 4 bases at V and 6 bases at J, leaving 17 bases unmatched. Germline V gene data show CDR1 as MDHEN and CDR2 as SYDVKM.

The chain uses TRBV29-1 and TRBJ1-1, with no clear D. The CDR3 extends over 15 amino acids. V gave up 0 bases and J gave up 1 base, with 12 bases separating them. Germline loops: CDR1 SQVTM, CDR2 ANQGSEA. As DNA, the CDR3 is TGCAGCGTTGAAGATCTTGGCAGGCCGAACACTGAAGCTTTCTTT. Its translation is CSVEDLGRPNTEAFF.